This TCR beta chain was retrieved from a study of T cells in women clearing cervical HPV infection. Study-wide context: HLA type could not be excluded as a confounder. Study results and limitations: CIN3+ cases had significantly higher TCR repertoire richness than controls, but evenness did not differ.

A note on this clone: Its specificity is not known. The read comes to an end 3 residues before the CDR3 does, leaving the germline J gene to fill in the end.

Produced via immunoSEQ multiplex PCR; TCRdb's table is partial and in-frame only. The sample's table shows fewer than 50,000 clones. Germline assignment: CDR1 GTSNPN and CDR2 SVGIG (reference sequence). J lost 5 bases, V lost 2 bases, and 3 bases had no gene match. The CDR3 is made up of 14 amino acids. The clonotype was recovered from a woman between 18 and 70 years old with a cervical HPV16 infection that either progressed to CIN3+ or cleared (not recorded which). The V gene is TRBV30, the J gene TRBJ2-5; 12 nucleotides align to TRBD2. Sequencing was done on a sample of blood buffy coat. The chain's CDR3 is CAWSILAGGETQYF. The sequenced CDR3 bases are TGTGCCTGGAGTATCCTAGCGGGGGGGGAGACC.